The clone carrying this T cell receptor beta chain was seen only a few times. Its antigen remains unidentified. The data were obtained in a study of CD8 T cells in ankylosing spondylitis. Study-level points and caveats: Among TCR beta sequences, a motif of fewer than 10 highly homologous variants appeared characteristic of ankylosing spondylitis blood. Disease-linked clones reportedly concentrated significantly in matched ankylosing spondylitis synovial fluid.

The CDR3 covers 18 residues. The germline V gene has CDR1 MGHRA and CDR2 YSYEKL. Trimming took off 4 bases at V and 0 bases at J, with 19 bases between the two ends. Scientists made TCR beta libraries using quantitative 5'-RACE with molecular barcodes. TCRdb reprocessed the 5' RACE reads via MiXCR and lists one record per CDR3 protein. This table has over 700,000 distinct CDR3 sequences, roughly 20% appearing once. The source of this sequence is a male donor with ankylosing spondylitis. The sample comprised blood, either unsorted or a sorted T cell fraction (not recorded which). The rearrangement joins TRBV4-1 to TRBJ2-4; the D gene is possibly TRBD1 (6 bases). CDR3 protein: CASSPLLGGTLAKNIQYF. The CDR3 coding sequence is TGCGCCAGCAGCCCCCTACTAGGGGGAACTCTAGCCAAAAACATTCAGTACTTC.